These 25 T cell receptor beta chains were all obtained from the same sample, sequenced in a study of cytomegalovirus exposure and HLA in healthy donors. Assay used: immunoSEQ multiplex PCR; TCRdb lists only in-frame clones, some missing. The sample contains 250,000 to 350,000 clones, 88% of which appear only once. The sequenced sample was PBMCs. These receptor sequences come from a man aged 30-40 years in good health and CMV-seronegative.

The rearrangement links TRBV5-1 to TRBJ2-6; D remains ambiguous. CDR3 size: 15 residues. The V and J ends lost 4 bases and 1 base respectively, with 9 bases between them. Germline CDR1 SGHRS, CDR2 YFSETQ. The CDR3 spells CASSLLLSGANVLTF. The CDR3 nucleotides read TGCGCCAGCAGCCTACTGCTTTCTGGGGCCAACGTCCTGACTTTC. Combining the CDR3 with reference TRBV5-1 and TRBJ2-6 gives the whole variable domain KAGVTQTPRYLIKTRGQQVTLSCSPISGHRSVSWYQQTPGQGLQFLFEYFSETQRNKGNFPGRFSGRQFSNSRSEMNVSTLELGDSALYLCASSLLLSGANVLTFGAGSRLTVL.

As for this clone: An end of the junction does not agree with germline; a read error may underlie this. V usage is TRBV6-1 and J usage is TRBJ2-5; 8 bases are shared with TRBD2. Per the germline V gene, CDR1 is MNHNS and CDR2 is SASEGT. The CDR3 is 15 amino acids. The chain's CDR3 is CAGRTSRGLLETQYF. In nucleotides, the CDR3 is TGTGCCGGCAGGACTAGCCGGGGCCTTTTGGAGACCCAGTACTTC.

CDR3 protein: CASSFKSDSPLHF. The CDR3 DNA reads TGTGCCAGCAGCTTTAAATCGGATTCACCCCTCCACTTT. The gene calls are TRBV7-6 and TRBJ1-6; D is undetermined. V shed 3 bases and J shed 8 bases, with 8 bases lying between them. The length of the CDR3 is 13 residues. Germline V CDR1 and CDR2: SGHVS, FNYEAQ.

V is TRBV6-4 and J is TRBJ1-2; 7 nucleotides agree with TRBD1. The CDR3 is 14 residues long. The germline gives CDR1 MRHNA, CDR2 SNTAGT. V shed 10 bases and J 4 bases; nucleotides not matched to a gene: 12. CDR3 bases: TGTGCCACCAAAACAATGGGACAGACCTATGGCTACACCTTC. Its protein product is CATKTMGQTYGYTF.

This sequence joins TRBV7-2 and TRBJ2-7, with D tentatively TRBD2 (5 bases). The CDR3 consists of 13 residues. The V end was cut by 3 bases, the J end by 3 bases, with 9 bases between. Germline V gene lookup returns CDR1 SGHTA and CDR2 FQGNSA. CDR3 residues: CASSFREYYEQYF. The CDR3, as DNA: TGTGCCAGCAGCTTTCGGGAATACTACGAGCAGTACTTC.

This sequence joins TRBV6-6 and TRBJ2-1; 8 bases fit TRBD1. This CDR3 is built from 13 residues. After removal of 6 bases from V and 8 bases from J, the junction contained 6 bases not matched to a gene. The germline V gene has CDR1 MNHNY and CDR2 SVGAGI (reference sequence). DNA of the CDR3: TGTGCCAGCAGAGACCGGACAGGGCATGAGCAGTTCTTC. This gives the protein CASRDRTGHEQFF.

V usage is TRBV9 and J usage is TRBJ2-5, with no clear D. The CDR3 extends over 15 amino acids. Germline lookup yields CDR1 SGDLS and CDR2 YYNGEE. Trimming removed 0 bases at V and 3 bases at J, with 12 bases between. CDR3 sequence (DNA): TGTGCCAGCAGCGTAGATGTTCCCCGGGAAGAGACCCAGTACTTC. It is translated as CASSVDVPREETQYF. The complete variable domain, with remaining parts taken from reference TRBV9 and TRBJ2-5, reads DSGVTQTPKHLITATGQRVTLRCSPRSGDLSVYWYQQSLDQGLQFLIQYYNGEERAKGNILERFSAQQFPDLHSELNLSSLELGDSALYFCASSVDVPREETQYFGPGTRLLVL.

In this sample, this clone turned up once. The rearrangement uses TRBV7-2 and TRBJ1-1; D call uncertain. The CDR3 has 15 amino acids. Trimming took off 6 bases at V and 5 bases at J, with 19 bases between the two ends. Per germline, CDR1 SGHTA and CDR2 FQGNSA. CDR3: CASSSQVARLTEAFF. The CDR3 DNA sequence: TGTGCCAGCAGTTCCCAGGTTGCAAGGCTGACTGAAGCTTTCTTT.

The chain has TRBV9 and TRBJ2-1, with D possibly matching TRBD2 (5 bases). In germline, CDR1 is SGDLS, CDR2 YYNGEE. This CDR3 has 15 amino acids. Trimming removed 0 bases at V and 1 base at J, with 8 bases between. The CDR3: CASSVVGESYNEQFF. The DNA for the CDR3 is TGTGCCAGCAGCGTAGTCGGGGAGTCCTACAATGAGCAGTTCTTC. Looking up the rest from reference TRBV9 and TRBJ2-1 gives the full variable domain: DSGVTQTPKHLITATGQRVTLRCSPRSGDLSVYWYQQSLDQGLQFLIQYYNGEERAKGNILERFSAQQFPDLHSELNLSSLELGDSALYFCASSVVGESYNEQFFGPGTRLTVL.

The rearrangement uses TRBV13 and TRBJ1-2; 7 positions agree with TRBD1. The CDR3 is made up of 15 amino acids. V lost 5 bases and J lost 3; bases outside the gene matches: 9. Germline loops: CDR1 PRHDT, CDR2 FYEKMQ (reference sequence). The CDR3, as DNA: TGTGCCAGCAGCCCCGGGACAGAGATTTACTATGGCTACACCTTC. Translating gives CASSPGTEIYYGYTF.

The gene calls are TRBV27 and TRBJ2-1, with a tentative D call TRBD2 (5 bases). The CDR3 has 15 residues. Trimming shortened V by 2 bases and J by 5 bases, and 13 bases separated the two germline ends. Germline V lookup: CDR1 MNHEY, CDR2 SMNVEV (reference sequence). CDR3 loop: CASSLAYRRDNEQFF. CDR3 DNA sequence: TGTGCCAGCAGTTTAGCGTATCGGCGGGACAATGAGCAGTTCTTC.

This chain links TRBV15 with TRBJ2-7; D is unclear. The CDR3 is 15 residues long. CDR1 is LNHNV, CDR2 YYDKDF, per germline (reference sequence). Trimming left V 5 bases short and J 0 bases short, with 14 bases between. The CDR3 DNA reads TGTGCCACCAGCTCTCGAGCCGTCAACTCCTACGAGCAGTACTTC. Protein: CATSSRAVNSYEQYF. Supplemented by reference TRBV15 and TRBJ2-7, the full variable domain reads DAMVIQNPRYQVTQFGKPVTLSCSQTLNHNVMYWYQQKSSQAPKLLFHYYDKDFNNEADTPDNFQSRRPNTSFCFLDIRSPGLGDTAMYLCATSSRAVNSYEQYFGPGTRLTVT.

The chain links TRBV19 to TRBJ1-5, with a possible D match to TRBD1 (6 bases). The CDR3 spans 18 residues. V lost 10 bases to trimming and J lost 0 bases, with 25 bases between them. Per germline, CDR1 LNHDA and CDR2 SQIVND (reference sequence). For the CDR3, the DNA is TGTGCCACCACACCTCGTGGCAGGGGCCAGGATAGCAATCAGCCCCAGCATTTT. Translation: CATTPRGRGQDSNQPQHF.

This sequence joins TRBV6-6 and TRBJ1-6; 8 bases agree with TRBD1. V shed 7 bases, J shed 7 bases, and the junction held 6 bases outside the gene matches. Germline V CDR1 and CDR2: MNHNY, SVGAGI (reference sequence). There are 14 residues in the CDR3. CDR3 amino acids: CASNLDRVNSPLHF. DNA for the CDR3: TGTGCCAGCAACTTGGACAGGGTCAATTCACCCCTCCACTTT.

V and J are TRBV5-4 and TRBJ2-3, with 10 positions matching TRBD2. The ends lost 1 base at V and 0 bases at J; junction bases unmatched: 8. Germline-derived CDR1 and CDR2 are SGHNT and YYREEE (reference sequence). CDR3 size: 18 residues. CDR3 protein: CASSLRASGGVSTDTQYF. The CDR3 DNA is TGTGCCAGCAGCTTGAGGGCTAGCGGGGGTGTTAGCACAGATACGCAGTATTTT.

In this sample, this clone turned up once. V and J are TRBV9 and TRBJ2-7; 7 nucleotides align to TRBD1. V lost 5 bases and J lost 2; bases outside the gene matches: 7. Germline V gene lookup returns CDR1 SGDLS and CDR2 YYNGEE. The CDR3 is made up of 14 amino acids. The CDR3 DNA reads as TGTGCCAGCAGTACCGGGACAGAACCCTACGAGCAGTACTTC. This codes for CASSTGTEPYEQYF.

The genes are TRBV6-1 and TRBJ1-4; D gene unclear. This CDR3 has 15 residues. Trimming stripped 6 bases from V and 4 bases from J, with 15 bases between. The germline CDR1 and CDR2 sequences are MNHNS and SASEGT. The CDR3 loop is CASSPKKRVNEKLFF. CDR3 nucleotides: TGTGCCAGCAGCCCGAAAAAAAGAGTTAATGAAAAACTGTTTTTT.

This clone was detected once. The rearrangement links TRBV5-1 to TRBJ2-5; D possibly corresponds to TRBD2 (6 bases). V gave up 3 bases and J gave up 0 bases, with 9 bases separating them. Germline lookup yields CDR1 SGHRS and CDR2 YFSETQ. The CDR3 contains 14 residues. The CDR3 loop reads CASSWGLNQETQYF. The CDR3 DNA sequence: TGCGCCAGCAGCTGGGGACTTAACCAAGAGACCCAGTACTTC.

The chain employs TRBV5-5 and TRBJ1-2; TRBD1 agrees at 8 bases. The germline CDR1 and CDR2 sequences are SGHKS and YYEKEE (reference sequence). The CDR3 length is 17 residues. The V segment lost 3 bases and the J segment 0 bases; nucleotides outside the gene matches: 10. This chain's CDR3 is CASSSFRQGKANYGYTF. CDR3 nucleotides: TGTGCCAGCAGCTCCTTTAGACAGGGGAAAGCTAACTATGGCTACACCTTC.

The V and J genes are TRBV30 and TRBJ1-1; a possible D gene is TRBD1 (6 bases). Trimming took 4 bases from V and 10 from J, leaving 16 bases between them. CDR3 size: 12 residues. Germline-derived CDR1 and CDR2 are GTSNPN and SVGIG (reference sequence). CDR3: CAWNPAFRGAFF. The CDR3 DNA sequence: TGTGCCTGGAACCCAGCCTTCAGGGGAGCTTTCTTT.

DNA for the CDR3: TGTGCCACCAGCAGGGGAGCGGGGGCCACCAATAGTCAAGAGACCCAGTACTTC. It encodes CATSRGAGATNSQETQYF. The rearrangement uses TRBV15 and TRBJ2-5; 8 bases fit TRBD2. Trimming removed 3 bases from V and 2 bases from J; junction bases left unmatched: 14. The CDR3 is 18 amino acids. From germline, CDR1 is LNHNV and CDR2 YYDKDF (reference sequence).

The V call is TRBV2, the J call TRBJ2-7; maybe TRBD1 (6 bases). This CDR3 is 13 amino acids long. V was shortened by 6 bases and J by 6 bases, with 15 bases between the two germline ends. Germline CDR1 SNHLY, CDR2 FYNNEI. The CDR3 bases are TGTGCCAGCAGGGCCGACAGGTCGCCCGAGCAGTACTTC. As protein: CASRADRSPEQYF.

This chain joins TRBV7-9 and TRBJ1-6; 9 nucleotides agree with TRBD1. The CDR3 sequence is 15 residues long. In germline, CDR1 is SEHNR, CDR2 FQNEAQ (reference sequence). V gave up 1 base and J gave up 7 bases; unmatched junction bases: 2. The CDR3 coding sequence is TGTGCCAGCAGCTTAGTGGGACAGGGAAATTCACCCCTCCACTTT. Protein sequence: CASSLVGQGNSPLHF.

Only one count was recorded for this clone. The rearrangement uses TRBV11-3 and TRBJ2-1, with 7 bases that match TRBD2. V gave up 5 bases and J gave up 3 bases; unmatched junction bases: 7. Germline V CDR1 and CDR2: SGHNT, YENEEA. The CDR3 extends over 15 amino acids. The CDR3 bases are TGTGCCAGCAGCCCCACGCGGGGGAACTACAATGAGCAGTTCTTC. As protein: CASSPTRGNYNEQFF.

This CDR3 is CASSLATVSSGNTIYF. The CDR3 coding sequence is TGTGCCAGCAGCTTAGCGACAGTGAGCTCTGGAAACACCATATATTTT. The rearrangement links TRBV7-9 to TRBJ1-3, with D possibly being TRBD1 (5 bases). Germline V gives CDR1 SEHNR, CDR2 FQNEAQ (reference sequence). The ends were cut back, 0 bases at V and 0 bases at J, with 9 bases in the middle. The CDR3 contains 16 residues.